This T cell receptor beta chain stems from a study of shared clonotypes between healthy human individuals. Study-wide context: CD4 naive and memory got three plates each, CD8 naive two, CD8 memory one. Findings of the study overall: Rarefaction curves obtained for sorted subsets showed sequencing incomplete despite large depth.

As handled by the study authors: ImmunoSEQ junction-only sequences lacked quality scores, so their filtering differed. The method was immunoSEQ multiplex PCR; TCRdb's version includes in-frame clones alone and lacks a portion of them. The V and J calls and clone size were taken over from that table, and D and trimming were inferred from the DNA. The sample carries approximately 1,500,000 clones, approximately 98% recorded once. As concerns this clone: Its antigen is unidentified. A read error may account for a junction end that differs from germline.

This CDR3 has 12 amino acids. The germline V gene encodes CDR1 SSHAT and CDR2 FNYEAQ (reference sequence). Each donor was a Caucasian adult residing in Nashville, Tennessee. What was sequenced was naive CD4+ T cells sorted from blood. This sample's subset: CD45RA+ positively selected. This chain joins TRBV7-7 and TRBJ2-1, with D unclear. This TCR was sampled from a man in his thirties or forties in good health. The CDR3 loop reads CASSHASDEQFF. The DNA of the CDR3 is TGTGCTAGCAGCCATGCCTCGGATGAGCAGTTCTTC.